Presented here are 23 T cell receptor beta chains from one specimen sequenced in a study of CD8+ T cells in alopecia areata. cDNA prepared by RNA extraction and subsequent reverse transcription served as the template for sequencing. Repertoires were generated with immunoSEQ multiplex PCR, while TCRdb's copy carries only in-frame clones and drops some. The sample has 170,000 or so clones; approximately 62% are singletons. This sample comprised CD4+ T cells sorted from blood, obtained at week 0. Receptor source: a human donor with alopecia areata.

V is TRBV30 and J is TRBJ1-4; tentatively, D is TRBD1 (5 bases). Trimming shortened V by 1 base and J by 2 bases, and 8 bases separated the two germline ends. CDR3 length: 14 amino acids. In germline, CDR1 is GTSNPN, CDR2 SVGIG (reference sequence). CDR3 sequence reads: CAWSEGATNEKLFF. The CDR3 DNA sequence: TGTGCCTGGAGTGAAGGGGCGACTAATGAAAAACTGTTTTTT.

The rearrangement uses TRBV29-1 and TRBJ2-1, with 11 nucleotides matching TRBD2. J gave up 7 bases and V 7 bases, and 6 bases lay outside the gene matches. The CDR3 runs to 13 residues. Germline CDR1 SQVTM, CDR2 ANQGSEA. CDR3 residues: CSGQTSGVNEQFF. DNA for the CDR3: TGCAGCGGCCAGACTAGCGGGGTTAATGAGCAGTTCTTC.

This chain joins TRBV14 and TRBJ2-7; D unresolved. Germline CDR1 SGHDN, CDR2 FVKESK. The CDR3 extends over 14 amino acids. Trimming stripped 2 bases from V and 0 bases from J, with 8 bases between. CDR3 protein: CASSQWKTSYEQYF. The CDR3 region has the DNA TGTGCCAGCAGCCAATGGAAGACCTCCTACGAGCAGTACTTC.

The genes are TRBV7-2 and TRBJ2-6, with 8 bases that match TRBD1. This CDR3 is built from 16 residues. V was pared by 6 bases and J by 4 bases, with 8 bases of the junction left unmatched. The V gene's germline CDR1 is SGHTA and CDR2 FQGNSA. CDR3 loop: CASSLDRAPGANVLTF. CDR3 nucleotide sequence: TGTGCCAGCAGTCTGGACAGGGCTCCGGGGGCCAACGTCCTGACTTTC.

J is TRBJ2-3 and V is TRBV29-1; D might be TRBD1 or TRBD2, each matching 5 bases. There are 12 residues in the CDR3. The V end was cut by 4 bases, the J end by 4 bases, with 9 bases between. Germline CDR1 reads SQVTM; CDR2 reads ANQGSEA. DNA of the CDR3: TGCAGCGTTGGCCCGGGGCCAGATACGCAGTATTTT. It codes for CSVGPGPDTQYF.

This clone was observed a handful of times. The CDR3 here is CASSSGLAQYEQYF. CDR3 in DNA: TGTGCCAGCTCTTCCGGACTAGCCCAGTACGAGCAGTACTTC. This chain uses TRBV6-1 with TRBJ2-7; 8 positions agree with TRBD2. The trim removed 8 bases at V and 4 bases at J, leaving 10 bases unmatched. The CDR3 consists of 14 residues. From germline, CDR1 is MNHNS and CDR2 SASEGT.

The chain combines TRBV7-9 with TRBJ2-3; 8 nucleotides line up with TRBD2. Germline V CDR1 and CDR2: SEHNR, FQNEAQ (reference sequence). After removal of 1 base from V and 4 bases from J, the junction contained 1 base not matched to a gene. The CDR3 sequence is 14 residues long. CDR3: CASSLDGGADTQYF. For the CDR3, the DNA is TGTGCCAGCAGCTTAGACGGGGGGGCAGATACGCAGTATTTT.

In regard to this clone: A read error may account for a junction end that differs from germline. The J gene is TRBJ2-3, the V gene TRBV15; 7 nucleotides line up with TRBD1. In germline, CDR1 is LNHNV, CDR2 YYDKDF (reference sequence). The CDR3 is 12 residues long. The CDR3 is CATSRPGQRYHF. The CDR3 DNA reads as TGTGCCACCAGCAGGCCGGGACAGCGCTACCATTTT.

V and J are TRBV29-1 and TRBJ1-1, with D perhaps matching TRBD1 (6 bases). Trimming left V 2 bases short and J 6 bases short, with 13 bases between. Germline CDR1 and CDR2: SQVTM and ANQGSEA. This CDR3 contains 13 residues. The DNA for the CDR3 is TGCAGCGTTGAACTACAGGGATCCCCTGAAGCTTTCTTT. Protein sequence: CSVELQGSPEAFF.

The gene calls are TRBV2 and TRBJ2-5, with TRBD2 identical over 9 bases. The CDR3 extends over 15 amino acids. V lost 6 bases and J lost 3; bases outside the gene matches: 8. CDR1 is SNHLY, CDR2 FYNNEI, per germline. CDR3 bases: TGTGCCAGCAGCCGGAGCGGGGGGACCGAAGAGACCCAGTACTTC. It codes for CASSRSGGTEETQYF.

Here the CDR3 reads CSGTEVGEQFF. The CDR3 bases are TGCAGCGGGACAGAGGTGGGCGAGCAGTTCTTC. The V and J genes are TRBV29-1 and TRBJ2-1, with a weak D call TRBD1 (6 bases). Germline assignment: CDR1 SQVTM and CDR2 ANQGSEA. This CDR3 has 11 amino acids. V was cut by 7 bases and J by 10 bases, with 14 bases left in between.

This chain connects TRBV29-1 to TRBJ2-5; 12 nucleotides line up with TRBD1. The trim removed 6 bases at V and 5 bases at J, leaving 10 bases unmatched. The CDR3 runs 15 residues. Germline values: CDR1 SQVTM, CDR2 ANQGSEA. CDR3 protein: CSVVKGTGGWETQYF. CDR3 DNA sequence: TGCAGCGTCGTGAAAGGGACAGGGGGCTGGGAGACCCAGTACTTC.

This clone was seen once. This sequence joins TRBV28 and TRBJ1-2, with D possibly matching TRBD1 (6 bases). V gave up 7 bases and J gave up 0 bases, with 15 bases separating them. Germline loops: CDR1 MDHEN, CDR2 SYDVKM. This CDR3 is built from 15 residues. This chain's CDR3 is CASKTGRTANYGYTF. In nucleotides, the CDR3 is TGTGCCAGCAAGACAGGTCGTACCGCTAACTATGGCTACACCTTC.

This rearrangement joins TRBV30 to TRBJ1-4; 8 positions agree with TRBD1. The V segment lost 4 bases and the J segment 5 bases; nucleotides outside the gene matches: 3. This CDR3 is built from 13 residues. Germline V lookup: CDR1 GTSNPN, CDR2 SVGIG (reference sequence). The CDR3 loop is CAWTGQENEKLFF. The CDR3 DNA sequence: TGTGCCTGGACGGGACAGGAGAATGAAAAACTGTTTTTT.

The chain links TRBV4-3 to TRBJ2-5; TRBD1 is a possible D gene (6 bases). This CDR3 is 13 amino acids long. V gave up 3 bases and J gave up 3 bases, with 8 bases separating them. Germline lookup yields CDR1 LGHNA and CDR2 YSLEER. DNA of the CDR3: TGCGCCAGCAGCCATAACAGGGAAGAGACCCAGTACTTC. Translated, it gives CASSHNREETQYF.

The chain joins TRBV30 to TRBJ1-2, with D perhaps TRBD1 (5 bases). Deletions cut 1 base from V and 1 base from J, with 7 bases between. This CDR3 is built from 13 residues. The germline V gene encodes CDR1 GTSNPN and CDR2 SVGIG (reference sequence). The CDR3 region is CAWSGQFNYGYTF. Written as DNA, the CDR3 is TGTGCCTGGAGTGGACAGTTTAACTATGGCTACACCTTC.

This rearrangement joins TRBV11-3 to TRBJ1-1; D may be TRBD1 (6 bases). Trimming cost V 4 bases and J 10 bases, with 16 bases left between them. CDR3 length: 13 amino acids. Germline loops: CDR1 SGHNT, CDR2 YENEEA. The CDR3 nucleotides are TGTGCCAGCAGCTCATTGGACAGTGGCCGAGCTTTCTTT. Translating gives CASSSLDSGRAFF.

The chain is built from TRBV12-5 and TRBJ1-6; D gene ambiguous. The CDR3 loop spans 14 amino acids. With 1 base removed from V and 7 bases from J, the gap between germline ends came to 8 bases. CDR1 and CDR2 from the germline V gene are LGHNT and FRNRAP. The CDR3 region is CASGLGENNSPLHF. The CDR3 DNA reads TGTGCTAGTGGTTTGGGGGAGAACAATTCACCCCTCCACTTT.

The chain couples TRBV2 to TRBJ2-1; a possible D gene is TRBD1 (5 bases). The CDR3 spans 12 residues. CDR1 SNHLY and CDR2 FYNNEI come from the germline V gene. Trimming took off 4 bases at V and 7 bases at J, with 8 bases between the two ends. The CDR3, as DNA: TGTGCCAGCAGTGCCAGGGCTAATGAGCAGTTCTTC. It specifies CASSARANEQFF.

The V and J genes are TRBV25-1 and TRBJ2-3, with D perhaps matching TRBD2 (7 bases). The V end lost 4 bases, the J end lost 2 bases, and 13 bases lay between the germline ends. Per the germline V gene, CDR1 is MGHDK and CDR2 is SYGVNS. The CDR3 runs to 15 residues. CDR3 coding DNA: TGTGCCAGCAGTGCGGCGGGGGCCCCCACAGATACGCAGTATTTT. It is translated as CASSAAGAPTDTQYF.

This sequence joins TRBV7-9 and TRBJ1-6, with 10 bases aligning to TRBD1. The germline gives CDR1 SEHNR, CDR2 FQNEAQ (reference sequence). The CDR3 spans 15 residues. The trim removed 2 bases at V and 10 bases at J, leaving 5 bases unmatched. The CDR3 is CASSLSGTGDSPLHF. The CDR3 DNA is TGTGCCAGCAGCTTATCCGGGACAGGGGACTCACCCCTCCACTTT. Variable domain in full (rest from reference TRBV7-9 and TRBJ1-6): DTGVSQNPRHKITKRGQNVTFRCDPISEHNRLYWYRQTLGQGPEFLTYFQNEAQLEKSRLLSDRFSAERPKGSFSTLEIQRTEQGDSAMYLCASSLSGTGDSPLHFGNGTRLTVT.

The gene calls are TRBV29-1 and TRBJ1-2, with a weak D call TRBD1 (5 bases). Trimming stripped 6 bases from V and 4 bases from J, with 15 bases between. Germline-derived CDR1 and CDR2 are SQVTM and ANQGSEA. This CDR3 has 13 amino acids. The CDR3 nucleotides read TGCAGCGTCGGAGAGGGGCCGGCCTATGGCTACACCTTC. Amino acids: CSVGEGPAYGYTF.

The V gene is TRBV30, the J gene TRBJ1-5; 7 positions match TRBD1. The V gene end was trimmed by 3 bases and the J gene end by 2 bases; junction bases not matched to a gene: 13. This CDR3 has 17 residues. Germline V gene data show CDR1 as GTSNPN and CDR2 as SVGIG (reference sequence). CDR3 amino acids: CAWSSSTGTVGNQPQHF. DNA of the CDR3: TGTGCCTGGAGCTCTTCGACCGGGACAGTAGGCAATCAGCCCCAGCATTTT.